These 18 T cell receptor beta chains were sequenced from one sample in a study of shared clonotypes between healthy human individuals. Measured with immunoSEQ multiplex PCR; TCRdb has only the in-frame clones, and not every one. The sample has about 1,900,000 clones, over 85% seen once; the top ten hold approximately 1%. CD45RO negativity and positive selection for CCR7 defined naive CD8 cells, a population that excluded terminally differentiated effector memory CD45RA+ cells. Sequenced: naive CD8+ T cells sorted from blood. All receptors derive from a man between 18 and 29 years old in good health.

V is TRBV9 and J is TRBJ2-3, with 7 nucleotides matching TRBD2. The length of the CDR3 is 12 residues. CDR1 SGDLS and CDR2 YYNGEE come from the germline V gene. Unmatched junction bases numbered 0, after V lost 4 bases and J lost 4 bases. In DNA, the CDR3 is TGTGCCAGCAGCCTAGCGGCAGATACGCAGTATTTT. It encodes CASSLAADTQYF.

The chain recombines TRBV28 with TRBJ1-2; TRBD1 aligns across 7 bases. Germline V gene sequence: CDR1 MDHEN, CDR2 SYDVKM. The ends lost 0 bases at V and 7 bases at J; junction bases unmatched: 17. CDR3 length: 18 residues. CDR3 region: CASSLWPSDRVELGGYTF. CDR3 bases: TGTGCCAGCAGTTTATGGCCCTCCGACAGGGTGGAACTTGGTGGCTACACCTTC.

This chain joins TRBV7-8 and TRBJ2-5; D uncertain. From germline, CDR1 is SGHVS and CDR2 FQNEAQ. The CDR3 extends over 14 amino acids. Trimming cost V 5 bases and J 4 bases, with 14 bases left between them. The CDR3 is CASSPGAGPETQYF. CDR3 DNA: TGTGCCAGCAGCCCCGGTGCCGGTCCAGAGACCCAGTACTTC.

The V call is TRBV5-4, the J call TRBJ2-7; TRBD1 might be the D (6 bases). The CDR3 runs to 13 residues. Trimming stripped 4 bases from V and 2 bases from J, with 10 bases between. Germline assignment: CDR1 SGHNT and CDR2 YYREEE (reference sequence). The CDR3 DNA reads TGTGCCAGCAGCGGGACATCGGCCTACGAGCAGTACTTC. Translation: CASSGTSAYEQYF. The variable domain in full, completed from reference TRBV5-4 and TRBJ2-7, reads ETGVTQSPTHLIKTRGQQVTLRCSSQSGHNTVSWYQQALGQGPQFIFQYYREEENGRGNFPPRFSGLQFPNYSSELNVNALELDDSALYLCASSGTSAYEQYFGPGTRLTVT.

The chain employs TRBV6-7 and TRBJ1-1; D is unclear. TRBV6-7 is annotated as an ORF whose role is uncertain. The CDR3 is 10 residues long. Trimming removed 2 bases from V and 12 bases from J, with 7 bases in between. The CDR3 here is CASSYPYTFF. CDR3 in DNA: TGTGCCAGCAGTTACCCCTATACTTTCTTT.

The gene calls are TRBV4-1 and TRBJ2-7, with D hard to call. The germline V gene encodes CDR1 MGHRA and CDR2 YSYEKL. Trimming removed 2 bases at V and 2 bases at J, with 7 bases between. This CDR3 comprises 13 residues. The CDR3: CASSQPGPYEQYF. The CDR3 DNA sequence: TGCGCCAGCAGCCAACCGGGCCCCTACGAGCAGTACTTC.

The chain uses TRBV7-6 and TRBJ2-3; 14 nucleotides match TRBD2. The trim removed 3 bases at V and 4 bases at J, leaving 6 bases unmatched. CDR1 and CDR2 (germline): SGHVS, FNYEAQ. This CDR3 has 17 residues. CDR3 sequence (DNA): TGTGCCAGCAGCTTTTCGACTAGCGGGGGGGTTGCAGATACGCAGTATTTT. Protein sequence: CASSFSTSGGVADTQYF.

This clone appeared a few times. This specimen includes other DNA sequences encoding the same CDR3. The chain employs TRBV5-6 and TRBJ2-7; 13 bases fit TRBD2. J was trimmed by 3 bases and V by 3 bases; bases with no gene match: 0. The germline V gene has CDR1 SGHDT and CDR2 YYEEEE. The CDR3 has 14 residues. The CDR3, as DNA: TGTGCCAGCAGCTGGACTAGCGGGAGCTACGAGCAGTACTTC. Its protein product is CASSWTSGSYEQYF.

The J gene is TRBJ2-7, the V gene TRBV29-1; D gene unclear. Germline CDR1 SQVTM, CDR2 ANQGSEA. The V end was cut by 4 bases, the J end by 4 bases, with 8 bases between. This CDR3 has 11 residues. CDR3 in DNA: TGCAGCGTTGTCACGCTTTACGAGCAGTACTTC. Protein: CSVVTLYEQYF.

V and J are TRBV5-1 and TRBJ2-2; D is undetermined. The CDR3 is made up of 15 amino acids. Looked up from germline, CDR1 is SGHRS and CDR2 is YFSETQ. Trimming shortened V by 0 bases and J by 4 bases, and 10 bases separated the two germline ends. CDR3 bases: TGCGCCAGCAGCTTGGAAGATTGGGTCACCGGGGAGCTGTTTTTT. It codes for CASSLEDWVTGELFF. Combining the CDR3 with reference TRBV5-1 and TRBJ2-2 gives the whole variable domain KAGVTQTPRYLIKTRGQQVTLSCSPISGHRSVSWYQQTPGQGLQFLFEYFSETQRNKGNFPGRFSGRQFSNSRSEMNVSTLELGDSALYLCASSLEDWVTGELFFGEGSRLTVL.

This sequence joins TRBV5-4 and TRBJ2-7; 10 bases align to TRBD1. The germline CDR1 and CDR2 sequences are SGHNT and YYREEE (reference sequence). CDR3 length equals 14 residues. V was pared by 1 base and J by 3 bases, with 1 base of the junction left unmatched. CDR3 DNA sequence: TGTGCCAGCAGCTTGTGGACAGGGGGCTACGAGCAGTACTTC. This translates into CASSLWTGGYEQYF.

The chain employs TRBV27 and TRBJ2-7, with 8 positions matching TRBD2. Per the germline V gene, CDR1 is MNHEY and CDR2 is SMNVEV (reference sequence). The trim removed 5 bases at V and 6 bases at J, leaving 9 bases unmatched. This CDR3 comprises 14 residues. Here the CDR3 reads CASSPGLAHSEQYF. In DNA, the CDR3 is TGTGCCAGCAGTCCTGGACTAGCCCACTCCGAGCAGTACTTC.

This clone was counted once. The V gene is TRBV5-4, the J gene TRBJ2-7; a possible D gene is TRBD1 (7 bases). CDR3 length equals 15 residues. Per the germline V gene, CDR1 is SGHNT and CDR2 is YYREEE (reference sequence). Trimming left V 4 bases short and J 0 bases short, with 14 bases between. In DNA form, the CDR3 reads TGTGCCAGCAGCGGCGGGACAGTTTCCTCCTACGAGCAGTACTTC. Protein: CASSGGTVSSYEQYF.

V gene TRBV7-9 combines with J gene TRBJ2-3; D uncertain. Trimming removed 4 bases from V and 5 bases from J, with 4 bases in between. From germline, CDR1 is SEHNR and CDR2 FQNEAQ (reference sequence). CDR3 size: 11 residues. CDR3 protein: CASSSEDTQYF. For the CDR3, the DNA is TGTGCCAGCAGCTCCGAAGATACGCAGTATTTT. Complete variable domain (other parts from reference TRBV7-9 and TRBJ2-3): DTGVSQNPRHKITKRGQNVTFRCDPISEHNRLYWYRQTLGQGPEFLTYFQNEAQLEKSRLLSDRFSAERPKGSFSTLEIQRTEQGDSAMYLCASSSEDTQYFGPGTRLTVL.

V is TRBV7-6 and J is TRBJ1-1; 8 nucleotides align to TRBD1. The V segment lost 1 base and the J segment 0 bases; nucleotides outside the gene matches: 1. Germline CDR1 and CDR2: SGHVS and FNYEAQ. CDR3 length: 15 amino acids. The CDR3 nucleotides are TGTGCCAGCAGCTTAGTGGACAGGGTGAACACTGAAGCTTTCTTT. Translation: CASSLVDRVNTEAFF.

The CDR3: CSVEDFGGQGYEQYF. CDR3 sequence (DNA): TGCAGCGTTGAAGATTTTGGGGGACAGGGCTACGAGCAGTACTTC. The chain has TRBV29-1 and TRBJ2-7; the match to TRBD1 covers 9 bases. The germline CDR1 and CDR2 sequences are SQVTM and ANQGSEA. V gave up 0 bases and J gave up 3 bases; unmatched junction bases: 6. The CDR3 consists of 15 residues.

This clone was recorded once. CDR3 DNA sequence: TGTGCCAGCAGGGACCAGGGGGCAGGGGCCCAGTACTTC. It specifies CASRDQGAGAQYF. The rearrangement uses TRBV28 and TRBJ2-5; 8 bases are shared with TRBD1. With V trimmed by 6 bases and J by 9 bases, 9 bases remained unmatched. Germline values: CDR1 MDHEN, CDR2 SYDVKM. The CDR3 is 13 amino acids.

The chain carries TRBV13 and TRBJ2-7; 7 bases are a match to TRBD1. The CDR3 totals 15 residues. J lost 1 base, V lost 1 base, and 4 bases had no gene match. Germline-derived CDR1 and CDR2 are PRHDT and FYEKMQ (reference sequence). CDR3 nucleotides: TGTGCCAGCAGCTTAGAGACAGGGAAGTCCTACGAGCAGTACTTC. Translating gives CASSLETGKSYEQYF.